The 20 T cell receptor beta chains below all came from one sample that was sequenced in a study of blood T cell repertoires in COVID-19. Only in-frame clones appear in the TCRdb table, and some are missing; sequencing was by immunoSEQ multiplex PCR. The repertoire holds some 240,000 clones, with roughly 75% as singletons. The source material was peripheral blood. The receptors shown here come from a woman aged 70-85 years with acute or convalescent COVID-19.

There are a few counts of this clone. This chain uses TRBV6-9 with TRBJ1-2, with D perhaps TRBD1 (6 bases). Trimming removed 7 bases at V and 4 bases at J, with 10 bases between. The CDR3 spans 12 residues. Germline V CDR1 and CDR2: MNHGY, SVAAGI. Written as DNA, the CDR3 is TGTGCCAGCACCCAGGGGAGCTATGGCTACACCTTC. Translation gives CASTQGSYGYTF.

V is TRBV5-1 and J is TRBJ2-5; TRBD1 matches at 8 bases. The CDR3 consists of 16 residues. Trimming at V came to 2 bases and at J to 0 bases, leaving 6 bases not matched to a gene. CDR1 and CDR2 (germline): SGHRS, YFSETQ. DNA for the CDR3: TGCGCCAGCAGCTTTGGACAGGGCGGCCACCAAGAGACCCAGTACTTC. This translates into CASSFGQGGHQETQYF.

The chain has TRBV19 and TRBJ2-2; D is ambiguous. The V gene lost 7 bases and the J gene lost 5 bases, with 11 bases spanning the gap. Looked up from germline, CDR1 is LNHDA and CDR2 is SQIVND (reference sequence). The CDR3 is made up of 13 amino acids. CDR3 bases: TGTGCCAGTAAGGAAGCGTGGACCGGGGAGCTGTTTTTT. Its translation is CASKEAWTGELFF.

CDR3 nucleotide sequence: TGTGCCAGCAGCACTCTCGGGACAGGGGGGAGCACAGATACGCAGTATTTT. This encodes CASSTLGTGGSTDTQYF. J is TRBJ2-3 and V is TRBV5-6; 11 positions match TRBD1. The CDR3 contains 17 residues. Trimming at V came to 4 bases and at J to 0 bases, leaving 7 bases not matched to a gene. CDR1 is SGHDT, CDR2 YYEEEE, per germline. Supplemented by reference TRBV5-6 and TRBJ2-3, the full variable domain reads DAGVTQSPTHLIKTRGQQVTLRCSPKSGHDTVSWYQQALGQGPQFIFQYYEEEERQRGNFPDRFSGHQFPNYSSELNVNALLLGDSALYLCASSTLGTGGSTDTQYFGPGTRLTVL.

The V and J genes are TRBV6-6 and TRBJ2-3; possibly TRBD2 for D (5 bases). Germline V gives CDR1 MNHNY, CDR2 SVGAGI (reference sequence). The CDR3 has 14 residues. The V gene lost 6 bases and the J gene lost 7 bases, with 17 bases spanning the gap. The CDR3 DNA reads TGTGCCAGCAGCGAGGGAAGGACGGGAAATACGCAGTATTTT. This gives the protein CASSEGRTGNTQYF.

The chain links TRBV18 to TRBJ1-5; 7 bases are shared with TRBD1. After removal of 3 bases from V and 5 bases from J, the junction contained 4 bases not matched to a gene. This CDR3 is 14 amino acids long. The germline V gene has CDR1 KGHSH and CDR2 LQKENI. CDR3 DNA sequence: TGTGCCAGCTCACCCGGACAGGCGGATCAGCCCCAGCATTTT. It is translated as CASSPGQADQPQHF.

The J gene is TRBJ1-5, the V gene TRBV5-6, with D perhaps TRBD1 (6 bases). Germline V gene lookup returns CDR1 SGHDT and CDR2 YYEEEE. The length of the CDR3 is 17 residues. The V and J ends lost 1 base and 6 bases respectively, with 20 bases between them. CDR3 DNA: TGTGCCAGCAGCTTGTTTGGCCTGGAGATAGGGGGTCAGCCCCAGCATTTT. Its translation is CASSLFGLEIGGQPQHF.

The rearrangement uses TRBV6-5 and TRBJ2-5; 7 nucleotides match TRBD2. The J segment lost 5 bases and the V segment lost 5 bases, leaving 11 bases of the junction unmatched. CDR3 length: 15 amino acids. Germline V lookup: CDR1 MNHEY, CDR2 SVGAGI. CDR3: CASSRGGGLEETQYF. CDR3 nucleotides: TGTGCCAGCAGTCGTGGGGGAGGGTTGGAGGAGACCCAGTACTTC.

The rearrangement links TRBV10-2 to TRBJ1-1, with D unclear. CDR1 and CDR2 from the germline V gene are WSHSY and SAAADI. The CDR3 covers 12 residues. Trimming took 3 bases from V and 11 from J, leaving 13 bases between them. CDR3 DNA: TGCGCCAGCAGTGATGTCGGTACAGTGGCTTTCTTT. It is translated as CASSDVGTVAFF.

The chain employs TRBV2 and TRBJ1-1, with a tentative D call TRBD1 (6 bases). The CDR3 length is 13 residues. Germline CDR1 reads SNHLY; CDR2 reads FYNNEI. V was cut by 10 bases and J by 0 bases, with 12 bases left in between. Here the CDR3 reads CAIPDRLNTEAFF. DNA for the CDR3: TGTGCCATCCCGGACAGACTGAACACTGAAGCTTTCTTT.

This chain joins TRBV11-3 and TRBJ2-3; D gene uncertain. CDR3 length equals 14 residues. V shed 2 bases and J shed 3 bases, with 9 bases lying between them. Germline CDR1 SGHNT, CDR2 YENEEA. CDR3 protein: CASSLTQTTDTQYF. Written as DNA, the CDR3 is TGTGCCAGCAGCTTAACCCAGACAACAGATACGCAGTATTTT.

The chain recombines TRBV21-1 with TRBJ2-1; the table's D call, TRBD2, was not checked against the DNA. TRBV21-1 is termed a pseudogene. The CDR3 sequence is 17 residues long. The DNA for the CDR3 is TGTGCCAGCAGCCTCTTATCTTCGAGGGTCTCCTACAATGAGCAGTTCTTC. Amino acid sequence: CASSLLSSRVSYNEQFF.

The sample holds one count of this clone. CDR3 sequence: CASSYVGGGENEQFF. CDR3 sequence (DNA): TGTGCCAGCAGTTACGTCGGCGGGGGGGAAAATGAGCAGTTCTTC. V and J are TRBV6-5 and TRBJ2-1, with 9 bases matching TRBD2. Germline assignment: CDR1 MNHEY and CDR2 SVGAGI. This CDR3 has 15 amino acids. V lost 2 bases, J lost 7 bases, and 6 bases stayed unmatched.

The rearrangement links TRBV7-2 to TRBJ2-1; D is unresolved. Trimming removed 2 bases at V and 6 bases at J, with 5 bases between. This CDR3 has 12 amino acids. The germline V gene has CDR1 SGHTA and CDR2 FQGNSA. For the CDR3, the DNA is TGTGCCAGCAGCTTACCGGGCAATGAGCAGTTCTTC. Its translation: CASSLPGNEQFF.

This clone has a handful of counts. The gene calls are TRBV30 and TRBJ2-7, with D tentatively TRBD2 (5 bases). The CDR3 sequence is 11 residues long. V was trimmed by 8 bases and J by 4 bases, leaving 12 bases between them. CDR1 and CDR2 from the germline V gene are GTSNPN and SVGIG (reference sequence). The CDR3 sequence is CAGLRGYEQYF. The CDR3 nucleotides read TGTGCCGGGTTACGGGGATACGAGCAGTACTTC.

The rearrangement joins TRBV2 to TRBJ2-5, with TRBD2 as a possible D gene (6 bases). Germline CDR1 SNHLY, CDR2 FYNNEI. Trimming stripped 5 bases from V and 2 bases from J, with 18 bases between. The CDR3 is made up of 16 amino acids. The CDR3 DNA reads TGTGCCAGCAGTTGGGACCGGGACTCCCGACAAGAGACCCAGTACTTC. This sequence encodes CASSWDRDSRQETQYF.

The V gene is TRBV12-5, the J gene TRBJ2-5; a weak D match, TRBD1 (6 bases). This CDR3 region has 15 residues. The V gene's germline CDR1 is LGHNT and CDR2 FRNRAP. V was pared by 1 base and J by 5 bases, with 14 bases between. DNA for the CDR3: TGTGCTAGTGGTTTGGCTACAGGGATTCGGGAGACCCAGTACTTC. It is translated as CASGLATGIRETQYF.

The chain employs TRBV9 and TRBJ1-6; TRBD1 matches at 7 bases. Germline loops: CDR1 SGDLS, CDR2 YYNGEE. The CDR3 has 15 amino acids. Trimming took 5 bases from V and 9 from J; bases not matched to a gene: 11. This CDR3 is CASSPRRDSGSPLHF. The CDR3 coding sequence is TGTGCCAGCAGTCCCCGCCGGGACAGTGGTTCACCCCTCCACTTT.

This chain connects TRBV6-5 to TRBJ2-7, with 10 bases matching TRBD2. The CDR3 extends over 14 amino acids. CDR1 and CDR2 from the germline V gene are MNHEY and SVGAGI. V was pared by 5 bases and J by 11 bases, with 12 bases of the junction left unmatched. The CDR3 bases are TGTGCCAGCAGTAGAAGCGGGGGGGCGGAGACGGAGTACTTC. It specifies CASSRSGGAETEYF.

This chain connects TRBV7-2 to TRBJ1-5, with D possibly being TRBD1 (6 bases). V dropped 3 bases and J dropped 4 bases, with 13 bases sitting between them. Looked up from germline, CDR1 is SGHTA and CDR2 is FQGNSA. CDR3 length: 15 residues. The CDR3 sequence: CASSFTGTTNQPQHF. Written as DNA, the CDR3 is TGTGCCAGCAGCTTCACAGGGACTACAAATCAGCCCCAGCATTTT.